These 20 T cell receptor beta chains came from one sample sequenced in a study of shared clonotypes between healthy human individuals. The protocol was immunoSEQ multiplex PCR, while the TCRdb copy is restricted to in-frame clones and leaves out a portion. The top ten clones hold approximately 1.1% of a sample with about 1.5 million clones, approximately 97% of them seen once. Source material: naive CD4+ T cells sorted from blood. Subset in this sample: CD45RA+ positively selected. These receptors originate from a man aged 30-40 years in good health.

The chain couples TRBV5-1 to TRBJ2-5; 7 bases line up with TRBD1. CDR1 and CDR2 from the germline V gene are SGHRS and YFSETQ. The trim removed 3 bases at V and 0 bases at J, leaving 8 bases unmatched. CDR3 size: 16 residues. CDR3 nucleotide sequence: TGCGCCAGCAGCTCTTCTCTGACAGGGAACCAAGAGACCCAGTACTTC. Amino acid sequence: CASSSSLTGNQETQYF.

V usage is TRBV6-5 and J usage is TRBJ2-1; maybe TRBD1 (5 bases). From germline, CDR1 is MNHEY and CDR2 SVGAGI. This CDR3 region has 13 residues. The V end lost 6 bases, the J end lost 4 bases, and 10 bases lay between the germline ends. CDR3 region: CASRITGYNEQFF. DNA of the CDR3: TGTGCCAGCAGGATCACAGGTTACAATGAGCAGTTCTTC.

The chain uses TRBV4-1 and TRBJ2-2, with D possibly being TRBD2 (5 bases). The germline V gene encodes CDR1 MGHRA and CDR2 YSYEKL. CDR3 size: 15 residues. Trimming shortened V by 3 bases and J by 3 bases, and 11 bases separated the two germline ends. The CDR3: CASSHFGSDTGELFF. CDR3 DNA: TGCGCCAGCAGCCATTTCGGTAGCGACACCGGGGAGCTGTTTTTT.

To note about this clone: This sample includes further DNA sequences coding for the same CDR3. The V call is TRBV2, the J call TRBJ2-2; possibly TRBD1 for D (6 bases). V was pared by 8 bases and J by 5 bases, with 9 bases between. Germline CDR1 SNHLY, CDR2 FYNNEI. The CDR3 extends over 12 amino acids. The CDR3 region is CASSRGTGELFF. Here the CDR3 DNA reads TGTGCCAGCTCCAGGGGAACCGGGGAGCTGTTTTTT. Full variable domain (outside the CDR3, taken from reference TRBV2 and TRBJ2-2): EPEVTQTPSHQVTQMGQEVILRCVPISNHLYFYWYRQILGQKVEFLVSFYNNEISEKSEIFDDQFSVERPDGSNFTLKIRSTKLEDSAMYFCASSRGTGELFFGEGSRLTVL.

This sequence joins TRBV15 and TRBJ1-1, with TRBD1 as a possible D gene (5 bases). The CDR3 is made up of 16 amino acids. V was cut by 0 bases and J by 1 base, with 12 bases left in between. Germline lookup yields CDR1 LNHNV and CDR2 YYDKDF (reference sequence). The CDR3 bases are TGTGCCACCAGCAGAGATCGATGGACACCGAACACTGAAGCTTTCTTT. Translated, it gives CATSRDRWTPNTEAFF. Combining the CDR3 with reference TRBV15 and TRBJ1-1 gives the whole variable domain DAMVIQNPRYQVTQFGKPVTLSCSQTLNHNVMYWYQQKSSQAPKLLFHYYDKDFNNEADTPDNFQSRRPNTSFCFLDIRSPGLGDTAMYLCATSRDRWTPNTEAFFGQGTRLTVV.

This clone was detected only a few times. The chain carries TRBV7-9 and TRBJ2-7; TRBD2 aligns across 8 bases. Looked up from germline, CDR1 is SEHNR and CDR2 is FQNEAQ (reference sequence). This CDR3 contains 14 residues. The junction had 8 bases not matched to a gene; V was cut back by 5 bases and J by 5 bases. CDR3 nucleotide sequence: TGTGCCAGCAGCCCCCGGGGGGGCTTCGACGAGCAGTACTTC. Protein sequence: CASSPRGGFDEQYF.

Here the CDR3 DNA reads TGTGCCAGCAGTTTGTGGACAGGGGCACACGAGCAGTACTTC. Translation: CASSLWTGAHEQYF. V usage is TRBV6-6 and J usage is TRBJ2-7; 9 bases match TRBD1. In germline, CDR1 is MNHNY, CDR2 SVGAGI (reference sequence). The CDR3 consists of 14 residues. The trim removed 4 bases at V and 5 bases at J, leaving 6 bases unmatched.

This chain connects TRBV18 to TRBJ2-1; the match to TRBD2 covers 16 bases. V lost 0 bases to trimming and J lost 1 base; unmatched junction nucleotides: 15. The CDR3 sequence is 23 residues long. Germline CDR1 reads KGHSH; CDR2 reads LQKENI. The DNA of the CDR3 is TGTGCCAGCTCACCACCTCGTGGGGGATTGGGACTAGCGGGAGGGTCGTCCTACAATGAGCAGTTCTTC. This gives the protein CASSPPRGGLGLAGGSSYNEQFF.

As for this clone: This same CDR3 is encoded by further DNA sequences in the sample. DNA for the CDR3: TGTGCCAGCAGCCGGGACAGCCAAGAGACCCAGTACTTC. Translation: CASSRDSQETQYF. The chain has TRBV7-9 and TRBJ2-5, with 7 bases that match TRBD1. Germline-derived CDR1 and CDR2 are SEHNR and FQNEAQ (reference sequence). V was pared by 5 bases and J by 1 base, with 1 base of the junction left unmatched. This CDR3 contains 13 residues.

The V and J genes are TRBV14 and TRBJ1-1, with a tentative D call TRBD1 (5 bases). V gave up 2 bases and J gave up 6 bases, with 16 bases separating them. CDR1 and CDR2 (germline): SGHDN, FVKESK. The length of the CDR3 is 15 residues. The DNA of the CDR3 is TGTGCCAGCAGCCAAATACAGCTACGAGGGGCTGAAGCTTTCTTT. Its translation is CASSQIQLRGAEAFF.

This clone was detected only once. The rearrangement joins TRBV5-1 to TRBJ2-5; a possible D gene is TRBD1 (5 bases). The V end was cut by 1 base, the J end by 2 bases, with 12 bases between. CDR1 and CDR2 from the germline V gene are SGHRS and YFSETQ. This CDR3 spans 15 amino acids. For the CDR3, the DNA is TGCGCCAGCAGCTTGACCATACAGGAACAAGAGACCCAGTACTTC. Translating gives CASSLTIQEQETQYF.

The genes are TRBV2 and TRBJ2-5, with 7 positions matching TRBD1. J gave up 6 bases and V 6 bases, and 10 bases lay outside the gene matches. This CDR3 region has 14 residues. The V gene's germline CDR1 is SNHLY and CDR2 FYNNEI. This CDR3 is CASSLLDREQTQYF. The CDR3 nucleotides are TGTGCCAGCAGCCTCCTTGACAGGGAACAGACCCAGTACTTC.

The gene calls are TRBV18 and TRBJ1-5, with D maybe TRBD1 (6 bases). The V end was cut by 2 bases, the J end by 6 bases, with 17 bases between. The CDR3 is 16 residues long. Germline lookup yields CDR1 KGHSH and CDR2 LQKENI. This CDR3 is CASSPAGRGLVQPQHF. The CDR3, as DNA: TGTGCCAGCTCACCAGCGGGCAGGGGCTTAGTTCAGCCCCAGCATTTT.

This chain connects TRBV19 to TRBJ1-1; D is ambiguous. Germline assignment: CDR1 LNHDA and CDR2 SQIVND (reference sequence). V lost 6 bases and J 6 bases, leaving 17 bases between the germline ends. The CDR3 spans 14 residues. The CDR3: CASRYGLGHAEAFF. The DNA for the CDR3 is TGTGCCAGTAGATATGGCCTTGGTCACGCTGAAGCTTTCTTT.

The chain employs TRBV5-6 and TRBJ2-1; D remains unclear. Germline values: CDR1 SGHDT, CDR2 YYEEEE. V was cut by 0 bases and J by 6 bases, with 7 bases left in between. This CDR3 has 13 amino acids. CDR3 nucleotide sequence: TGTGCCAGCAGCTTGGGGTCGGTCAATGAGCAGTTCTTC. This codes for CASSLGSVNEQFF.

This sequence joins TRBV5-1 and TRBJ2-5; maybe TRBD2 (6 bases). Trimming pared 0 bases from V and 2 bases from J, leaving 11 bases between. There are 15 residues in the CDR3. The germline V gene has CDR1 SGHRS and CDR2 YFSETQ. CDR3 DNA sequence: TGCGCCAGCAGCTTGGCCCCGGGAGTTCAAGAGACCCAGTACTTC. Residues: CASSLAPGVQETQYF.

The V gene is TRBV5-1, the J gene TRBJ2-4, with a weak D call TRBD1 (6 bases). The CDR3 spans 14 residues. The V end lost 0 bases, the J end lost 5 bases, and 9 bases lay between the germline ends. Germline CDR1 is SGHRS and CDR2 is YFSETQ. CDR3: CASSLAGVQNIQYF. CDR3 DNA sequence: TGCGCCAGCAGCTTGGCAGGGGTACAAAACATTCAGTACTTC.

The sample holds one count of this clone. V gene TRBV28 combines with J gene TRBJ2-4, with unresolved D. The ends were cut back, 7 bases at V and 3 bases at J, with 10 bases in the middle. The CDR3 extends over 13 amino acids. Germline CDR1 and CDR2: MDHEN and SYDVKM. CDR3 nucleotide sequence: TGTGCCAGCAACTGGAGTGGCAAAAACATTCAGTACTTC. This codes for CASNWSGKNIQYF.

V and J are TRBV7-6 and TRBJ2-1, with D possibly matching TRBD2 (6 bases). CDR1 SGHVS and CDR2 FNYEAQ come from the germline V gene. The CDR3 loop spans 16 amino acids. V lost 5 bases to trimming and J lost 0 bases, with 14 bases between them. CDR3 DNA sequence: TGTGCCAGCAGCGCGATAGCGGTCCTCTCCTACAATGAGCAGTTCTTC. Translation: CASSAIAVLSYNEQFF.

V is TRBV7-9 and J is TRBJ2-1, with TRBD2 matching over 12 bases. V was clipped by 5 bases and J by 6 bases; unmatched bases: 8. The germline CDR1 and CDR2 sequences are SEHNR and FQNEAQ (reference sequence). The CDR3 consists of 16 residues. In nucleotides, the CDR3 is TGTGCCAGCAGCGACCGGACTAGCGGGATGGGCAATGAGCAGTTCTTC. This gives the protein CASSDRTSGMGNEQFF.